Here is one T cell receptor (beta chain) with its context. The data originate from a study of tumor-infiltrating lymphocytes in oesophageal squamous cell carcinoma. TCRdb ran MiXCR on the PCR reads and lists one entry per CDR3 protein. The sample holds approximately 9,500 distinct CDR3 sequences; about 61% are singletons and the top ten take around a third. Trimming stripped 1 base from V and 8 bases from J, with 11 bases between. CDR3 length: 13 amino acids. Germline V CDR1 and CDR2: SEHNR, FQNEAQ (reference sequence). This clonotype was obtained from a male donor with esophageal squamous cell carcinoma. The rearrangement uses TRBV7-9 and TRBJ1-2; no reliable D call. The sample consisted of esophageal tumor tissue. The CDR3, as DNA: TGTGCCAGCAGCTTAGACTCTAAGAGGGGCTACACCTTC. It encodes CASSLDSKRGYTF.